This entry describes one TCR beta chain. The target antigen is unknown. These data come from a study of T cell repertoires in cytomegalovirus infection. MiXCR, run by TCRdb on the reads, gives a single entry per CDR3 protein. The sample yields approximately 770,000 distinct CDR3 sequences, 29% seen once. The CDR3 covers 17 residues. V gave up 5 bases and J gave up 0 bases; unmatched junction bases: 8. The germline V gene encodes CDR1 MDHEN and CDR2 SYDVKM. The sequencing here drew on cultured CD8+ T cells from PBMCs, taken from culture after CMV antigen stimulation. The chain joins TRBV28 to TRBJ2-3; 10 bases match TRBD2. The sequence came from a human donor in good health (CMV status not recorded). Some clones in this sample may be carry-over from other donors' samples. CDR3 protein: CASSPFSGGPSTDTQYF. CDR3 coding DNA: TGTGCCAGCAGTCCTTTTAGCGGGGGGCCTAGCACAGATACGCAGTATTTT.